These 20 T cell receptor beta chains came from one sample sequenced in a study of T cells in localized non-small cell lung cancer. TCRdb keeps only in-frame clones here, not all; method: immunoSEQ multiplex PCR. The sample includes some 21,000 clones, 85% to 95% of them seen just once. The input for sequencing was peripheral blood, taken before any cancer treatment. Source of these receptors: a male donor aged 60 or older with stage I squamous cell lung carcinoma.

V and J are TRBV16 and TRBJ2-7; 7 positions match TRBD1. With 4 bases clipped from V and 5 bases from J, the junction kept 8 bases outside the gene matches. CDR3 length: 14 residues. Germline V CDR1 and CDR2: KGHSY, FQNENV. DNA for the CDR3: TGTGCCAGCAGCCGTGACAGGGCAATCGACGAGCAGTACTTC. Translation gives CASSRDRAIDEQYF.

The V call is TRBV9, the J call TRBJ2-2; either TRBD1 or TRBD2 may fit D (5 bases each). V lost 2 bases, J lost 1 base, and 12 bases lay in between. Per germline, CDR1 SGDLS and CDR2 YYNGEE. CDR3 length equals 16 residues. The CDR3 nucleotides are TGTGCCAGCAGCGTGACCGGGACGGTGAACACCGGGGAGCTGTTTTTT. Its protein is CASSVTGTVNTGELFF.

The chain carries TRBV18 and TRBJ1-3; a possible D gene is TRBD1 (6 bases). V was trimmed by 1 base and J by 2 bases, leaving 12 bases between them. This CDR3 contains 16 residues. Per the germline V gene, CDR1 is KGHSH and CDR2 is LQKENI. The CDR3 DNA sequence: TGTGCCAGCTCACCACGCTCCGAGGGGGCTGGAAACACCATATATTTT. Translating it yields CASSPRSEGAGNTIYF.

This clone has a single count. The V call is TRBV30, the J call TRBJ1-3, with unresolved D. CDR3 length: 11 amino acids. Trimming removed 0 bases from V and 5 bases from J, with 2 bases in between. CDR1 and CDR2 from the germline V gene are GTSNPN and SVGIG (reference sequence). CDR3 in DNA: TGTGCCTGGAGTGTAAGAAACACCATATATTTT. It encodes CAWSVRNTIYF.

This chain connects TRBV6-5 to TRBJ2-7, with D possibly TRBD2 on 7 matching bases. This CDR3 region has 15 residues. V was trimmed by 2 bases and J by 2 bases, leaving 13 bases between them. In germline, CDR1 is MNHEY, CDR2 SVGAGI. CDR3 DNA sequence: TGTGCCAGCAGTTACACGCGGGGGCCGACCTACGAGCAGTACTTC. Translation gives CASSYTRGPTYEQYF.

The rearrangement joins TRBV9 to TRBJ1-2; maybe TRBD1 (5 bases). The CDR3 runs to 14 residues. CDR1 is SGDLS and CDR2 is YYNGEE in the germline V gene. V dropped 4 bases and J dropped 7 bases, with 17 bases sitting between them. The CDR3 sequence is CASSPRDQALGYTF. CDR3 in DNA: TGTGCCAGCAGCCCCAGGGACCAGGCTCTTGGCTACACCTTC.

This sequence joins TRBV13 and TRBJ2-5, with D perhaps matching TRBD2 (6 bases). The CDR3 contains 13 residues. Deletions cut 3 bases from V and 5 bases from J, with 10 bases between. CDR1 PRHDT and CDR2 FYEKMQ come from the germline V gene (reference sequence). The CDR3 region is CASSFSGGETQYF. CDR3 nucleotides: TGTGCCAGCAGCTTTAGCGGCGGGGAGACCCAGTACTTC.

This clone was observed a handful of times. The rearrangement links TRBV11-2 to TRBJ1-4, with D tentatively TRBD1 (5 bases). Trimming cost V 2 bases and J 15 bases, with 19 bases left between them. The CDR3 is made up of 14 amino acids. Germline V gene sequence: CDR1 SGHAT, CDR2 FQNNGV. CDR3 DNA sequence: TGTGCCAGCAGCTTATTTCCGGTGAGGGGAGGGTTGTTTTTT. Translated: CASSLFPVRGGLFF. Based on the CDR3 plus reference TRBV11-2 and TRBJ1-4, the full variable domain is EAGVAQSPRYKIIEKRQSVAFWCNPISGHATLYWYQQILGQGPKLLIQFQNNGVVDDSQLPKDRFSAERLKGVDSTLKIQPAKLEDSAVYLCASSLFPVRGGLFFGSGTQLSVL.

This clone was seen just once. J is TRBJ1-4 and V is TRBV4-3; no firm D call. This CDR3 is built from 17 residues. Trimming removed 2 bases at V and 8 bases at J, with 21 bases between. Germline CDR1 and CDR2: LGHNA and YSLEER. The CDR3 bases are TGCGCCAGCAGCCAATCCTTGCCGGGCGGGGATGAAGAAAAACTGTTTTTT. Translation: CASSQSLPGGDEEKLFF.

The rearrangement links TRBV11-2 to TRBJ2-7; 9 bases align to TRBD1. The CDR3 has 15 amino acids. Germline lookup yields CDR1 SGHAT and CDR2 FQNNGV. J was trimmed by 1 base and V by 5 bases; bases with no gene match: 6. The CDR3 DNA is TGTGCCAGCAGCCCAGGGACAGGGCAGTCCTACGAGCAGTACTTC. Amino acids: CASSPGTGQSYEQYF.

This sequence joins TRBV11-1 and TRBJ1-1, with D unresolved. The CDR3 is made up of 12 amino acids. The V and J ends lost 4 bases and 7 bases respectively, with 10 bases between them. CDR1 SGHAT and CDR2 FQDESV come from the germline V gene (reference sequence). CDR3 protein: CASSSQTYEAFF. The CDR3 DNA is TGTGCCAGCAGCTCACAGACGTATGAAGCTTTCTTT. The whole variable domain, remainder taken from reference TRBV11-1 and TRBJ1-1, is EAEVAQSPRYKITEKSQAVAFWCDPISGHATLYWYRQILGQGPELLVQFQDESVVDDSQLPKDRFSAERLKGVDSTLKIQPAELGDSAMYLCASSSQTYEAFFGQGTRLTVV.

The chain employs TRBV27 and TRBJ2-1; 7 nucleotides align to TRBD2. Germline loops: CDR1 MNHEY, CDR2 SMNVEV (reference sequence). The CDR3 has 19 residues. The V gene end was trimmed by 1 base and the J gene end by 2 bases; junction bases not matched to a gene: 14. For the CDR3, the DNA is TGTGCCAGCAGTTTATTGGGGGTTTTGCGGGGGTCCACCTACAATGAGCAGTTCTTC. As protein: CASSLLGVLRGSTYNEQFF.

CDR3 loop: CATSRTGGGGTGELFF. The CDR3 region has the DNA TGTGCCACCAGCAGGACGGGGGGCGGGGGCACCGGGGAGCTGTTTTTT. The gene calls are TRBV15 and TRBJ2-2; D possibly corresponds to TRBD2 (7 bases). Germline assignment: CDR1 LNHNV and CDR2 YYDKDF (reference sequence). V lost 3 bases to trimming and J lost 4 bases, with 15 bases between them. CDR3 length: 16 amino acids. The variable domain in full, completed from reference TRBV15 and TRBJ2-2, reads DAMVIQNPRYQVTQFGKPVTLSCSQTLNHNVMYWYQQKSSQAPKLLFHYYDKDFNNEADTPDNFQSRRPNTSFCFLDIRSPGLGDTAMYLCATSRTGGGGTGELFFGEGSRLTVL.

On this clone itself: The junction shows a germline mismatch at one end, possibly a read error. The chain links TRBV11-2 to TRBJ2-7; D unclear. The CDR3 length is 13 residues. Per germline, CDR1 SGHAT and CDR2 FQNNGV. The CDR3 sequence is CASSLAHLYERYF. In DNA form, the CDR3 reads TGTGCCAGCAGCTTAGCCCATCTCTACGAGCGGTACTTC. Full variable domain (missing parts from reference TRBV11-2 and TRBJ2-7): EAGVAQSPRYKIIEKRQSVAFWCNPISGHATLYWYQQILGQGPKLLIQFQNNGVVDDSQLPKDRFSAERLKGVDSTLKIQPAKLEDSAVYLCASSLAHLYERYFGPGTRLTVT.

This chain links TRBV2 with TRBJ2-7, with 8 bases matching TRBD1. There are 12 residues in the CDR3. With V trimmed by 8 bases and J by 5 bases, 5 bases remained unmatched. Germline V lookup: CDR1 SNHLY, CDR2 FYNNEI. The CDR3 sequence is CASADRGHEQYF. As DNA, the CDR3 is TGTGCCAGCGCTGACAGGGGACACGAGCAGTACTTC.

The chain is built from TRBV7-9 and TRBJ2-1; 12 bases align to TRBD2. The CDR3 is made up of 16 amino acids. Germline V gene lookup returns CDR1 SEHNR and CDR2 FQNEAQ (reference sequence). Unmatched junction bases numbered 1, after V lost 0 bases and J lost 4 bases. DNA of the CDR3: TGTGCCAGCAGCTTAGCGACTAGCGGGAGATACAATGAGCAGTTCTTC. Protein product: CASSLATSGRYNEQFF.

The CDR3 DNA sequence: TGCAGCGTCGTTCGGGGCACGGGAGGAGAATACAATGAGCAGTTCTTC. Encoded protein: CSVVRGTGGEYNEQFF. The chain joins TRBV29-1 to TRBJ2-1; 7 nucleotides align to TRBD2. Per the germline V gene, CDR1 is SQVTM and CDR2 is ANQGSEA. The CDR3 contains 16 residues. J was trimmed by 4 bases and V by 6 bases; bases with no gene match: 15.

This chain links TRBV5-1 with TRBJ2-2; 7 bases match TRBD2. CDR1 is SGHRS and CDR2 is YFSETQ in the germline V gene. V lost 3 bases to trimming and J lost 5 bases; unmatched junction nucleotides: 10. CDR3 length equals 16 residues. The CDR3 DNA sequence: TGCGCCAGCAGCTCGGGGGGTCCCGCGAGGACCGGGGAGCTGTTTTTT. It yields the protein CASSSGGPARTGELFF.

The chain employs TRBV5-1 and TRBJ2-3, with a weak D call TRBD1 (6 bases). Germline CDR1 is SGHRS and CDR2 is YFSETQ. There are 14 residues in the CDR3. The V end was cut by 4 bases, the J end by 2 bases, with 11 bases between. The chain's CDR3 is CASSVTGNTDTQYF. CDR3 DNA sequence: TGCGCCAGCAGCGTGACAGGTAACACAGATACGCAGTATTTT.

The chain combines TRBV5-5 with TRBJ1-3; possibly TRBD1 for D (6 bases). Per germline, CDR1 SGHKS and CDR2 YYEKEE (reference sequence). This CDR3 region has 14 residues. The V and J ends lost 4 bases and 4 bases respectively, with 12 bases between them. The CDR3 DNA reads as TGTGCCAGCAGCCGAGGGACACCGGGAAACACCATATATTTT. This gives the protein CASSRGTPGNTIYF.